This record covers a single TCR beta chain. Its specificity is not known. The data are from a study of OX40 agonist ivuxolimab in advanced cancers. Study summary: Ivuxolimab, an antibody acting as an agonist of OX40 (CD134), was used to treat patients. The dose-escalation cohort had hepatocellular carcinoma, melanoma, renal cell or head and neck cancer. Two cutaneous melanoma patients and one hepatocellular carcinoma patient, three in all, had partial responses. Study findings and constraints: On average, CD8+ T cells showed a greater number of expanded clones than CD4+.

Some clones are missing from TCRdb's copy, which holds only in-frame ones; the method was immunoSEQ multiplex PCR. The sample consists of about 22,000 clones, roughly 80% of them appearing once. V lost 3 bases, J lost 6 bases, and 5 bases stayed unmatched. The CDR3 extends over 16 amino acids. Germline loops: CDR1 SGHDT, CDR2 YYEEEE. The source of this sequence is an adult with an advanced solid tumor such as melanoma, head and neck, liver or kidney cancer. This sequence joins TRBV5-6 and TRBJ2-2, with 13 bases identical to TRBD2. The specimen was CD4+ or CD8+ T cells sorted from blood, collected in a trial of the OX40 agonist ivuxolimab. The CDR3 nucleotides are TGTGCCAGCAGCTCTAGACTAGCGGGAGGTGCCGGGGAGCTGTTTTTT. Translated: CASSSRLAGGAGELFF.